The clone carrying this T cell receptor (beta chain) was counted once. In the original analysis: ImmunoSEQ sequences covered only the junction and lacked quality scores; filtering therefore differed. Generated by immunoSEQ multiplex PCR, the TCRdb table keeps only in-frame clones and is missing some. For V, J and clone size, that table is used; D and trimming come from the DNA. The sample includes around 980,000 clones, approximately 80% of them seen just once. The data are from a study of shared clonotypes between healthy human individuals. As for the study in general: Three plates each covered CD4 naive and memory; CD8 naive two, CD8 memory one.

The CDR3 contains 13 residues. V lost 3 bases to trimming and J lost 3 bases, with 6 bases between them. CDR1 and CDR2 from the germline V gene are MDHEN and SYDVKM. The gene calls are TRBV28 and TRBJ2-1; D is ambiguous. This TCR was recovered from a man aged 18-30 years in good health. Some clones in this sample may be carry-over from other donors' samples. The sequenced material came from memory CD4+ T cells from PBMCs. Documented subset: CD45RA-negative fraction. CDR3 residues: CASSLDRYNEQFF. As DNA, the CDR3 is TGTGCCAGCAGTTTGGACCGCTACAATGAGCAGTTCTTC.